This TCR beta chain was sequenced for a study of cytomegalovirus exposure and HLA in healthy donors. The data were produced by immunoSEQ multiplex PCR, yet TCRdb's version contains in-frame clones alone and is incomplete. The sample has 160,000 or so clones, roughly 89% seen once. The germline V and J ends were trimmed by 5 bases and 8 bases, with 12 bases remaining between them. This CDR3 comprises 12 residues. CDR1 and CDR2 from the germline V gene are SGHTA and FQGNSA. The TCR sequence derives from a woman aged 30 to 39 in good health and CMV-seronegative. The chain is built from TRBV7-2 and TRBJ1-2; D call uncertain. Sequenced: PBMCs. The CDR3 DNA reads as TGTGCCAGCAGCCTGCGACAAGTAGGCTACACCTTC. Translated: CASSLRQVGYTF.